The entry below describes one T cell receptor beta chain. The antigen is undetermined. Trimming removed 7 bases from V and 4 bases from J, with 19 bases in between. Germline V gene lookup returns CDR1 MNHNS and CDR2 SASEGT. This CDR3 has 15 amino acids. These data come from a study of cytomegalovirus exposure and HLA in healthy donors. Study results and limitations: As a later analysis showed, a missense DCLRE1C variant was linked to trimming of TCR beta V- and J-genes.

With 60 Vbeta and 13 Jbeta primers, the PCR was carried out. The assay was immunoSEQ multiplex PCR, and TCRdb's table has in-frame clones only and misses some. The repertoire holds some 200,000 clones, with around three quarters as singletons. Sequencing was done on a sample of PBMCs. The receptor comes from a woman aged 45 to 65 in good health and CMV-seronegative. This chain joins TRBV6-1 and TRBJ1-2; the D gene is possibly TRBD1 (6 bases). The chain's CDR3 is CASNAGGLRIYGYTF. Written as DNA, the CDR3 is TGTGCCAGCAACGCTGGGGGCCTAAGGATCTATGGCTACACCTTC.